Each of the 23 T cell receptor beta chains below was sequenced from the same sample in a study of human T cells and chemical hapten exposure. Time point defined: patch test 1, 2 weeks after DPC sensitization. Treatment in this sample: therapeutic diphenylcyclopropenone sensitization with weekly scalp DPC. TCRdb passed the RACE reads through MiXCR, listing each CDR3 protein once. The profile covers 340,000 or so distinct CDR3 sequences, with approximately 6.3% appearing a single time and approximately 8.9% taken by the ten largest. The material sequenced was whole blood, taken in connection with sensitization to the hapten diphenylcyclopropenone (DPC). The receptors derive from a woman aged 18-29 years with alopecia areata. Some clones in this sample may be carry-over from other donors' samples.

Ten or more counts support this clonotype. This rearrangement joins TRBV6-6 to TRBJ1-1; 7 bases align to TRBD1. The ends lost 5 bases at V and 13 bases at J; junction bases unmatched: 7. The V gene's germline CDR1 is MNHNY and CDR2 SVGAGI (reference sequence). The CDR3 covers 11 residues. The CDR3 protein is CASSRQGSFFF. CDR3 nucleotide sequence: TGTGCCAGCAGTCGACAGGGTAGTTTTTTCTTT.

This clonotype was observed at least ten times. V and J are TRBV29-1 and TRBJ2-3; D remains ambiguous. This CDR3 is 17 amino acids long. From germline, CDR1 is SQVTM and CDR2 ANQGSEA. V gave up 0 bases and J gave up 6 bases, with 22 bases separating them. In DNA form, the CDR3 reads TGCAGCGTTGAAGACCCGGCACTCCCCTCTTTAGATGATACGCAGTATTTT. Protein product: CSVEDPALPSLDDTQYF.

This clonotype has a count of ten or more. The rearrangement uses TRBV6-5 and TRBJ1-4; no reliable D call. V lost 11 bases and J 4 bases, leaving 8 bases between the germline ends. Germline CDR1 reads MNHEY; CDR2 reads SVGAGI. The CDR3 is made up of 11 amino acids. CDR3 in DNA: TGTGCCGAGGAGGATAATGAAAAACTGTTTTTT. Amino acids: CAEEDNEKLFF.

This chain connects TRBV7-3 to TRBJ1-6, with unresolved D. V was trimmed by 0 bases and J by 9 bases, leaving 9 bases between them. The CDR3 length is 14 residues. Germline lookup yields CDR1 SGHTA and CDR2 FQGTGA. The chain's CDR3 is CASSLTGRFSPLHF. The CDR3 nucleotides read TGTGCCAGCAGCTTAACAGGGAGGTTTTCACCCCTCCACTTT.

This clonotype was seen more than once but under ten times. The chain carries TRBV5-5 and TRBJ2-3, with 10 bases that match TRBD2. The germline V gene has CDR1 SGHKS and CDR2 YYEKEE (reference sequence). V was pared by 6 bases and J by 2 bases, with 6 bases of the junction left unmatched. The CDR3 has 15 residues. The CDR3 DNA follows: TGTGCCAGCATCCTCGGACTAGCGGTCACAGATACGCAGTATTTT. Its protein is CASILGLAVTDTQYF.

This clonotype was seen ten or more times. V gene TRBV7-3 combines with J gene TRBJ2-4, with TRBD1 identical over 7 bases. CDR3 length: 15 residues. V was pared by 5 bases and J by 1 base, with 5 bases of the junction left unmatched. Germline values: CDR1 SGHTA, CDR2 FQGTGA. The CDR3 reads CASSLDRAAKNIQYF. The DNA of the CDR3 is TGTGCCAGCAGCCTCGACAGGGCGGCCAAAAACATTCAGTACTTC. The full variable domain, its missing parts supplied by reference TRBV7-3 and TRBJ2-4, is GAGVSQTPSNKVTEKGKYVELRCDPISGHTALYWYRQSLGQGPEFLIYFQGTGAADDSGLPNDRFFAVRPEGSVSTLKIQRTERGDSAVYLCASSLDRAAKNIQYFGAGTRLSVL.

The chain couples TRBV7-2 to TRBJ2-1; TRBD1 matches 7 bases. CDR1 is SGHTA, CDR2 FQGNSA, per germline. Trimming removed 3 bases from V and 7 bases from J; junction bases left unmatched: 3. The length of the CDR3 is 13 residues. In nucleotides, the CDR3 is TGTGCCAGCAGCTTCGACAGGGTTAATGAGCAGTTCTTC. Residues: CASSFDRVNEQFF.

The V call is TRBV10-2, the J call TRBJ2-2; 10 bases map to TRBD1. This CDR3 is built from 13 residues. Germline V gene lookup returns CDR1 WSHSY and CDR2 SAAADI. V lost 10 bases to trimming and J lost 7 bases; unmatched junction nucleotides: 6. CDR3 residues: CATDRGQVGELFF. CDR3 DNA sequence: TGCGCCACTGACAGGGGGCAGGTCGGGGAGCTGTTTTTT.

This clonotype was seen at least ten times. This chain connects TRBV5-1 to TRBJ1-6, with TRBD1 identical over 11 bases. This CDR3 has 15 amino acids. Germline V gene lookup returns CDR1 SGHRS and CDR2 YFSETQ. The junction had 7 bases not matched to a gene; V was cut back by 4 bases and J by 10 bases. CDR3 amino acids: CASSLRDRGESPLHF. CDR3 nucleotides: TGCGCCAGCAGCCTCCGGGACAGGGGGGAGTCACCCCTCCACTTT.

The V and J genes are TRBV4-3 and TRBJ2-3; the D is unclear. Germline loops: CDR1 LGHNA, CDR2 YSLEER. This CDR3 contains 16 residues. V was cut by 1 base and J by 3 bases, with 14 bases left in between. In DNA form, the CDR3 reads TGCGCCAGCAGCCAAGTGATTTCTGGTGGGACAGATACGCAGTATTTT. Protein product: CASSQVISGGTDTQYF.

The genes are TRBV7-6 and TRBJ1-1; D unresolved. V was cut by 7 bases and J by 5 bases, with 20 bases left in between. The CDR3 extends over 15 amino acids. Germline V gene data show CDR1 as SGHVS and CDR2 as FNYEAQ. CDR3 in amino acids: CASMPRAGSQTEAFF. In DNA form, the CDR3 reads TGTGCCAGCATGCCCCGAGCAGGTTCACAAACTGAAGCTTTCTTT.

This clonotype was observed many times. The chain has TRBV9 and TRBJ2-2; TRBD1 agrees at 12 bases. Germline CDR1 SGDLS, CDR2 YYNGEE. J lost 3 bases, V lost 4 bases, and 7 bases had no gene match. The length of the CDR3 is 17 residues. The CDR3 protein is CASSTRDRGPYTGELFF. The CDR3 nucleotides are TGTGCCAGCAGCACCCGGGACAGGGGGCCGTACACCGGGGAGCTGTTTTTT.

At least ten counts were recorded for this clonotype. The genes are TRBV29-1 and TRBJ2-1, with TRBD2 matching 16 bases. V lost 6 bases, J lost 2 bases, and 10 bases stayed unmatched. The germline gives CDR1 SQVTM, CDR2 ANQGSEA. The CDR3 is 18 amino acids. The CDR3 coding sequence is TGCAGCGTGGGCGTCCCGGGACTAGCGGGGGGGACCTACAATGAGCAGTTCTTC. It codes for CSVGVPGLAGGTYNEQFF.

The rearrangement links TRBV6-5 to TRBJ1-4; 11 bases match TRBD1. Trimming took 6 bases from V and 8 from J; bases not matched to a gene: 2. CDR1 is MNHEY, CDR2 SVGAGI, per germline. The CDR3 is 13 amino acids. CDR3 residues: CASRRTGGEKLFF. In DNA form, the CDR3 reads TGTGCCAGCAGGAGGACAGGGGGCGAAAAACTGTTTTTT.

The table lists this clonotype with a few counts. The chain links TRBV2 to TRBJ2-7, with 12 nucleotides matching TRBD2. CDR3 length: 16 amino acids. Germline CDR1 is SNHLY and CDR2 is FYNNEI. V lost 1 base and J lost 4; bases outside the gene matches: 5. The CDR3 loop reads CASSEELAGGLYEQYF. In DNA form, the CDR3 reads TGTGCCAGCAGTGAAGAACTAGCGGGGGGATTATACGAGCAGTACTTC.

This clonotype was counted ten times or more. The CDR3 here is CAISAAGDVNQPQHF. The CDR3 DNA reads TGTGCCATCAGTGCCGCAGGGGATGTCAATCAGCCCCAGCATTTT. The chain employs TRBV10-3 and TRBJ1-5; TRBD1 might be the D (6 bases). Trimming removed 4 bases at V and 3 bases at J, with 13 bases between. This CDR3 has 15 amino acids. Germline V gives CDR1 ENHRY, CDR2 SYGVKD.

The gene calls are TRBV6-1 and TRBJ2-7; possibly TRBD1 for D (5 bases). The CDR3 covers 14 residues. V lost 2 bases and J 2 bases, leaving 10 bases between the germline ends. Germline loops: CDR1 MNHNS, CDR2 SASEGT. The CDR3 nucleotides read TGTGCCAGCAGTGAACCTACAGGAACCTACGAGCAGTACTTC. Translated, it gives CASSEPTGTYEQYF.

There are a few counts of this clonotype. This chain uses TRBV7-3 with TRBJ2-5; D not certain. Germline CDR1 SGHTA, CDR2 FQGTGA. V was clipped by 3 bases and J by 3 bases, with 8 bases between them. The CDR3 totals 13 residues. CDR3 sequence: CASSFGVEETQYF. In DNA, the CDR3 is TGTGCCAGCAGCTTTGGGGTGGAAGAGACCCAGTACTTC. Combining the CDR3 with reference TRBV7-3 and TRBJ2-5 gives the whole variable domain GAGVSQTPSNKVTEKGKYVELRCDPISGHTALYWYRQSLGQGPEFLIYFQGTGAADDSGLPNDRFFAVRPEGSVSTLKIQRTERGDSAVYLCASSFGVEETQYFGPGTRLLVL.

This clonotype was picked up a small number of times. The chain couples TRBV5-1 to TRBJ1-1; perhaps TRBD1 as D (5 bases). This CDR3 is 14 amino acids long. CDR1 SGHRS and CDR2 YFSETQ come from the germline V gene. V was clipped by 0 bases and J by 10 bases, with 16 bases between them. The CDR3 sequence is CASSLAGDPAGAFF. For the CDR3, the DNA is TGCGCCAGCAGCTTGGCTGGGGACCCGGCGGGAGCTTTCTTT.

This chain's CDR3 is CASTSRWDRNTGELFF. CDR3 nucleotides: TGCGCCAGCACCTCACGCTGGGACAGGAACACCGGGGAGCTGTTTTTT. This chain joins TRBV4-1 and TRBJ2-2; 7 bases map to TRBD1. CDR3 length: 16 residues. Germline V lookup: CDR1 MGHRA, CDR2 YSYEKL. J was trimmed by 1 base and V by 7 bases; bases with no gene match: 9.

This clonotype was found a few times. J is TRBJ1-3 and V is TRBV5-1; D is possibly TRBD1 (5 bases). Germline CDR1 reads SGHRS; CDR2 reads YFSETQ. The V and J ends lost 10 bases and 2 bases respectively, with 19 bases between them. This CDR3 region has 15 residues. As DNA, the CDR3 is TGCGCCTCCAGCCTGGGGGACCCCACTGGAAACACCATATATTTT. Translating it yields CASSLGDPTGNTIYF.

Ten or more counts support this clonotype. In DNA form, the CDR3 reads TGTGCCAGCAGTTTCCAGGGTCTACGCTACGAGCAGTACTTC. This codes for CASSFQGLRYEQYF. J is TRBJ2-7 and V is TRBV28, with D possibly TRBD1 on 5 matching bases. Trimming left V 3 bases short and J 3 bases short, with 12 bases between. Germline lookup yields CDR1 MDHEN and CDR2 SYDVKM. The CDR3 runs 14 residues.

This clonotype was seen a handful of times. The V gene is TRBV4-2, the J gene TRBJ2-4, with 9 bases lining up with TRBD1. In germline, CDR1 is LGHNA, CDR2 YNFKEQ. This CDR3 contains 17 residues. Unmatched junction bases numbered 8, after V lost 4 bases and J lost 1 base. CDR3 coding DNA: TGTGCCAGCAGCCCACTACAGGGGGCAGGGGCCAAAAACATTCAGTACTTC. Translated, it gives CASSPLQGAGAKNIQYF.